This T cell receptor (beta chain) was sequenced for a study of T cell clonotyping in hematopoietic cell transplantation. Overall study context: Recipient samples before transplant were obtained post-cytoreduction. Study conclusions and caveats: Cells were unsorted, so CD4 and CD8 contributions were not separated. After transplant, recipient diversity fell while pathologically expanded clonotypes grew through day 180.

The CDR3 length is 14 residues. Germline loops: CDR1 SGHRS, CDR2 YFSETQ. The V and J ends lost 2 bases and 5 bases respectively, with 13 bases between them. As to time point: recipient sample about 28 days before transplant, after cytoreduction. Samples: about 28 days before transplant, then days 30, 100 and 180 after. Turning to this clone: No antigen is known for it.

TCRdb's copy holds only in-frame clones and misses some; the assay was immunoSEQ multiplex PCR. The repertoire holds about 45,000 clones, with about four fifths as singletons. This clonotype was sampled from a man between 60 and 75 years old with myelodysplastic syndrome. Some clones in this sample may be carry-over from other donors' samples. The gene calls are TRBV5-1 and TRBJ1-2; D might be TRBD1 (5 bases). Source: peripheral blood mononuclear cells, taken before stem cell transplant. CDR3 in DNA: TGCGCCAGCAGCTTCCAAGGGGCGGAGTATGGCTACACCTTC. It encodes CASSFQGAEYGYTF.